This TCR beta chain was profiled in a study of T cells in localized non-small cell lung cancer. This CDR3 spans 16 amino acids. The germline gives CDR1 SGHTA, CDR2 FQGNSA. Trimming removed 1 base at V and 0 bases at J, with 9 bases between. Using immunoSEQ multiplex PCR, the repertoire was profiled, and TCRdb retains in-frame clones only, with some absent. This table holds fewer than 35,000 clones, less than 90% found once. Study results and limitations: Higher blood T cell density went with longer overall survival. Out of the top 100 tumor clones, a median approximately 57 were seen in adjacent lung. Exceeding tumor, uninvolved adjacent lung had the highest T cell clonality.

About this clone itself: Its antigen remains unidentified.

This TCR was sampled from a female donor at least 60 years old with stage I lung adenocarcinoma. The sequenced sample was peripheral blood, obtained before any cancer treatment. The chain combines TRBV7-2 with TRBJ2-2; no clear D gene. The CDR3 DNA reads as TGTGCCAGCAGCTTAGAGGACGCAACGAACACCGGGGAGCTGTTTTTT. Translated: CASSLEDATNTGELFF.